The 30 T cell receptor beta chains below come from one sample, sequenced in a study of OX40 agonist ivuxolimab in advanced cancers. Libraries were prepared through the immunoSEQ multiplex PCR assay. The clones in this table, taken by TCRdb from immuneACCESS, are in-frame only. Not every clone is retained; where verified, under half of the shortfall comes from an unresolved V gene, and the cause of the rest is unknown. Counted in this sample were tens of thousands of clones; roughly 92% of them appeared once. The ten largest clones take up 18% of the sample. The starting material was CD4+ or CD8+ T cells sorted from blood, obtained in a trial of the OX40 agonist ivuxolimab. The receptors here all came from an adult with an advanced solid tumor such as melanoma, head and neck, liver or kidney cancer.

The chain employs TRBV5-8 and TRBJ1-2, with a weak D call TRBD1 (5 bases). Germline V CDR1 and CDR2: SGHTS, YDEGEE. Trimming left V 2 bases short and J 8 bases short, with 10 bases between. The CDR3 covers 12 residues. The CDR3: CASSLEGYGYTF. CDR3 sequence (DNA): TGTGCCAGCAGCTTAGAGGGGTACGGCTACACCTTC.

The genes are TRBV28 and TRBJ1-4; unclear D gene. Between the trimmed V and J ends, which lost 5 bases and 2 bases, there was a span of 15 bases. The CDR3 is 16 amino acids. Germline V CDR1 and CDR2: MDHEN, SYDVKM. This CDR3 is CASSRPPDQTNEKLFF. DNA for the CDR3: TGTGCCAGCAGTAGACCCCCCGATCAGACTAATGAAAAACTGTTTTTT.

The chain carries TRBV7-2 and TRBJ1-1; the D gene is possibly TRBD1 (5 bases). The germline V gene encodes CDR1 SGHTA and CDR2 FQGNSA. V was clipped by 1 base and J by 11 bases, with 17 bases between them. This CDR3 comprises 14 residues. The CDR3 DNA reads as TGTGCCAGCAGCTTAGTCTTGGGGCCCCATGGGGCTTTCTTT. Encoded protein: CASSLVLGPHGAFF.

The chain's CDR3 is CASRGTGTGRLETQYF. In nucleotides, the CDR3 is TGCGCCAGCAGGGGGACCGGGACGGGGAGACTGGAGACCCAGTACTTC. The chain recombines TRBV10-2 with TRBJ2-5; D is tentatively TRBD1 or TRBD2 (5 bases each). Germline V lookup: CDR1 WSHSY, CDR2 SAAADI. The CDR3 spans 16 residues. The V end lost 6 bases, the J end lost 5 bases, and 22 bases lay between the germline ends.

This clone has more than one count but fewer than ten. The chain recombines TRBV6-5 with TRBJ2-1; TRBD1 agrees at 9 bases. Trimming at V came to 1 base and at J to 8 bases, leaving 6 bases not matched to a gene. The CDR3 covers 15 residues. Germline V CDR1 and CDR2: MNHEY, SVGAGI. The CDR3: CASSYWGQGPDEQFF. As DNA, the CDR3 is TGTGCCAGCAGTTACTGGGGACAGGGTCCTGATGAGCAGTTCTTC.

V gene TRBV19 combines with J gene TRBJ1-2, with TRBD1 identical over 8 bases. The length of the CDR3 is 15 residues. The germline V gene has CDR1 LNHDA and CDR2 SQIVND (reference sequence). With V trimmed by 5 bases and J by 1 base, 6 bases remained unmatched. CDR3 in DNA: TGTGCCAGTAGTTTGACAGGGGCCGGTAACTATGGCTACACCTTC. It specifies CASSLTGAGNYGYTF.

This clone was counted once. The chain has TRBV19 and TRBJ2-3; TRBD1 matches at 8 bases. CDR1 is LNHDA, CDR2 SQIVND, per germline (reference sequence). After removal of 5 bases from V and 4 bases from J, the junction contained 8 bases not matched to a gene. This CDR3 region has 15 residues. This CDR3 reads CASSLLQGGSDTQYF. DNA of the CDR3: TGTGCCAGTAGTCTGTTACAGGGGGGATCAGATACGCAGTATTTT.

As to this clone: Other DNA sequences in this specimen translate into the identical CDR3. The chain combines TRBV11-2 with TRBJ2-7; unclear D gene. Trimming stripped 1 base from V and 6 bases from J, with 1 base between. The V gene's germline CDR1 is SGHAT and CDR2 FQNNGV. The CDR3 covers 10 residues. CDR3 DNA: TGTGCCAGCAGCTTAGGCGAGCAGTACTTC. Translating gives CASSLGEQYF.

This sequence joins TRBV9 and TRBJ2-5; 7 bases are shared with TRBD2. Germline CDR1 reads SGDLS; CDR2 reads YYNGEE. The CDR3 runs 16 residues. V lost 3 bases to trimming and J lost 3 bases; unmatched junction nucleotides: 11. The CDR3 DNA reads as TGTGCCAGCAGCGGCGGGGGTCCTGGCCGGAAAGAGACCCAGTACTTC. Residues: CASSGGGPGRKETQYF.

This chain links TRBV13 with TRBJ1-2; maybe TRBD1 (6 bases). V was pared by 0 bases and J by 3 bases, with 8 bases between. CDR3 size: 14 residues. CDR1 is PRHDT and CDR2 is FYEKMQ in the germline V gene (reference sequence). The CDR3 DNA sequence: TGTGCCAGCAGCTTAGGTAGGGGGGACTATGGCTACACCTTC. This codes for CASSLGRGDYGYTF.

The count of this clone is one. The chain couples TRBV11-2 to TRBJ2-7, with TRBD1 as a possible D gene (5 bases). From germline, CDR1 is SGHAT and CDR2 FQNNGV. The CDR3 contains 12 residues. The germline V and J ends were trimmed by 2 bases and 6 bases, with 8 bases remaining between them. The CDR3 sequence is CASSLRGGEQYF. The CDR3 DNA reads as TGTGCCAGCAGCTTAAGGGGTGGCGAGCAGTACTTC.

This clone was seen just once. V gene TRBV11-2 combines with J gene TRBJ1-4; D is unclear. The CDR3 runs 14 residues. CDR1 and CDR2 from the germline V gene are SGHAT and FQNNGV. The V gene lost 5 bases and the J gene lost 8 bases, with 15 bases spanning the gap. The CDR3 here is CASSPLADVEKLFF. In DNA form, the CDR3 reads TGTGCCAGCAGCCCCTTGGCGGACGTGGAAAAACTGTTTTTT.

The chain employs TRBV7-6 and TRBJ2-1; 8 positions match TRBD1. Trimming cost V 5 bases and J 8 bases; bases outside gene matches: 5. The CDR3 length is 13 residues. The germline V gene encodes CDR1 SGHVS and CDR2 FNYEAQ. The CDR3 sequence is CASSRTGRDEQFF. CDR3 DNA: TGTGCCAGCAGCCGGACAGGGCGCGATGAGCAGTTCTTC.

V is TRBV6-5 and J is TRBJ1-6; D unresolved. CDR3 length equals 16 residues. Germline CDR1 is MNHEY and CDR2 is SVGAGI. Trimming pared 3 bases from V and 0 bases from J, leaving 9 bases between. The CDR3 DNA reads TGTGCCAGCAGTTATGGGGTCCCCTCCTATAATTCACCCCTCCACTTT. Protein sequence: CASSYGVPSYNSPLHF.

V and J are TRBV10-2 and TRBJ1-4, with D unclear. CDR1 is WSHSY and CDR2 is SAAADI in the germline V gene. Trimming removed 4 bases from V and 0 bases from J, with 9 bases in between. The CDR3 has 15 amino acids. The DNA of the CDR3 is TGCGCCAGCAGTGCGGCAGAAGCAACTAATGAAAAACTGTTTTTT. Protein product: CASSAAEATNEKLFF.

Note on this clone: A junction end diverges from the germline sequence, so it may reflect a read error. Other DNA sequences in the same sample also yield this CDR3. The chain is built from TRBV7-9 and TRBJ2-1, with TRBD1 matching 7 bases. This CDR3 is 13 amino acids long. Germline values: CDR1 SEHNR, CDR2 FQNEAQ (reference sequence). This chain's CDR3 is CASSPGTAYEQFF. Here the CDR3 DNA reads TGCGCCAGCAGCCCTGGGACAGCATATGAGCAGTTCTTC. The entire variable domain, with the rest obtained from reference TRBV7-9 and TRBJ2-1, is as follows: DTGVSQNPRHKITKRGQNVTFRCDPISEHNRLYWYRQTLGQGPEFLTYFQNEAQLEKSRLLSDRFSAERPKGSFSTLEIQRTEQGDSAMYLCASSPGTAYEQFFGPGTRLTVL.

The chain employs TRBV18 and TRBJ2-2, with TRBD2 matching 11 bases. V was clipped by 3 bases and J by 0 bases; unmatched bases: 6. CDR1 and CDR2 from the germline V gene are KGHSH and LQKENI. This CDR3 comprises 18 residues. CDR3 in amino acids: CASSPTSGDLANTGELFF. Written as DNA, the CDR3 is TGTGCCAGCTCACCGACTAGCGGGGACCTCGCGAACACCGGGGAGCTGTTTTTT.

The chain has TRBV10-3 and TRBJ2-7, with 7 positions matching TRBD2. J gave up 2 bases and V 5 bases, and 12 bases lay outside the gene matches. The CDR3 spans 16 residues. CDR1 and CDR2 (germline): ENHRY, SYGVKD. Here the CDR3 reads CAISLVQLAQPYEQYF. The DNA for the CDR3 is TGTGCCATCAGTCTCGTCCAACTAGCGCAACCCTACGAGCAGTACTTC.

The chain uses TRBV27 and TRBJ1-2; a possible D gene is TRBD1 (6 bases). Deletions cut 5 bases from V and 5 bases from J, with 21 bases between. The CDR3 is 16 amino acids. Per the germline V gene, CDR1 is MNHEY and CDR2 is SMNVEV (reference sequence). CDR3 DNA: TGTGCCAGCAGTCCCCGGTCTGACAGGCTTCGGTATGGCTACACCTTC. Translation gives CASSPRSDRLRYGYTF.

This clone was counted once. J is TRBJ2-4 and V is TRBV2; 10 nucleotides agree with TRBD2. CDR3 length equals 18 residues. Per germline, CDR1 SNHLY and CDR2 FYNNEI. Germline trimming cut 6 bases from V and 7 bases from J; bases unmatched to any gene: 18. CDR3 nucleotides: TGTGCCAGCAGGGGTCCCGGGTCTAGCGGGGGAGAAATGAACATTCAGTACTTC. It yields the protein CASRGPGSSGGEMNIQYF.

The genes are TRBV6-1 and TRBJ2-7; perhaps TRBD1 as D (5 bases). This CDR3 is 13 amino acids long. The ends were cut back, 2 bases at V and 4 bases at J, with 9 bases in the middle. Germline V CDR1 and CDR2: MNHNS, SASEGT. CDR3 amino acids: CASSEIKGYEQYF. CDR3 nucleotides: TGTGCCAGCAGTGAAATTAAGGGGTACGAGCAGTACTTC.

This clone was recorded a few times. The V call is TRBV4-1, the J call TRBJ1-1; D might be TRBD1 (5 bases). V lost 4 bases and J 5 bases, leaving 14 bases between the germline ends. CDR1 is MGHRA, CDR2 YSYEKL, per germline. This CDR3 has 14 residues. The CDR3 loop is CASSLRGSVTEAFF. The DNA of the CDR3 is TGCGCCAGCAGCCTGCGGGGGTCGGTAACTGAAGCTTTCTTT.

The rearrangement joins TRBV5-8 to TRBJ2-7; 11 positions agree with TRBD2. V was clipped by 4 bases and J by 2 bases; unmatched bases: 8. Germline V gene sequence: CDR1 SGHTS, CDR2 YDEGEE. The CDR3 consists of 16 residues. CDR3 coding DNA: TGTGCCAGCAGCGGTGGCCTAGCGGGGGGCGCCTACGAGCAGTACTTC. It yields the protein CASSGGLAGGAYEQYF.

The chain uses TRBV2 and TRBJ2-7; D is tentatively TRBD1 or TRBD2 (5 bases each). Trimming took 7 bases from V and 0 from J, leaving 10 bases between them. Germline CDR1 is SNHLY and CDR2 is FYNNEI. The CDR3 covers 13 residues. The CDR3 is CASKGPDSYEQYF. In DNA, the CDR3 is TGTGCCAGCAAGGGACCGGACTCCTACGAGCAGTACTTC.

The CDR3 here is CASSYLGDQPQHF. Here the CDR3 DNA reads TGTGCCAGCAGTTATTTGGGGGATCAGCCCCAGCATTTT. The chain is built from TRBV5-6 and TRBJ1-5; perhaps TRBD1 as D (5 bases). The germline V gene encodes CDR1 SGHDT and CDR2 YYEEEE. The CDR3 consists of 13 residues. Between the trimmed V and J ends, which lost 5 bases and 5 bases, there was a span of 11 bases.

The chain joins TRBV5-3 to TRBJ1-3; D remains ambiguous. TRBV5-3 has ORF status, its function being uncertain. The CDR3 sequence is 14 residues long. The ends were cut back, 4 bases at V and 8 bases at J, with 16 bases in the middle. In DNA form, the CDR3 reads TGTGCCAGAAGCCTGACCGGGAGCCCAGACACCATATATTTT. As protein: CARSLTGSPDTIYF.

The chain recombines TRBV4-1 with TRBJ1-6, with D unresolved. CDR1 and CDR2 (germline): MGHRA, YSYEKL. Trimming left V 4 bases short and J 0 bases short, with 10 bases between. The CDR3 is 16 residues long. CDR3 amino acids: CASSPGEVSYNSPLHF. The CDR3 DNA follows: TGCGCCAGCAGCCCCGGGGAGGTCTCCTATAATTCACCCCTCCACTTT.

This chain connects TRBV15 to TRBJ1-1; no firm D call. This CDR3 contains 13 residues. Trimming removed 3 bases at V and 8 bases at J, with 13 bases between. Germline-derived CDR1 and CDR2 are LNHNV and YYDKDF (reference sequence). The CDR3 protein is CATSSPPRAEAFF. For the CDR3, the DNA is TGTGCCACCAGCAGTCCTCCACGGGCCGAAGCTTTCTTT. Complete variable domain (other parts from reference TRBV15 and TRBJ1-1): DAMVIQNPRYQVTQFGKPVTLSCSQTLNHNVMYWYQQKSSQAPKLLFHYYDKDFNNEADTPDNFQSRRPNTSFCFLDIRSPGLGDTAMYLCATSSPPRAEAFFGQGTRLTVV.

The chain links TRBV7-6 to TRBJ2-1; TRBD1 is a possible D gene (7 bases). Trimming shortened V by 5 bases and J by 6 bases, and 17 bases separated the two germline ends. CDR1 and CDR2 from the germline V gene are SGHVS and FNYEAQ. CDR3 length: 15 residues. CDR3 nucleotide sequence: TGTGCCAGCAGCCCCGGACAGGAGGGATCCAATGAGCAGTTCTTC. Residues: CASSPGQEGSNEQFF.

CDR3: CASSLGGIGELFF. CDR3 in DNA: TGTGCCAGCAGCCTGGGGGGAATCGGGGAGCTGTTTTTT. The genes are TRBV28 and TRBJ2-2; weak D call: TRBD2 (6 bases). The V end lost 6 bases, the J end lost 7 bases, and 12 bases lay between the germline ends. The germline V gene has CDR1 MDHEN and CDR2 SYDVKM. The length of the CDR3 is 13 residues.